Below are 31 T cell receptor beta chains sequenced from a single sample in a study of Ad26.COV2.S vaccination and SARS-CoV-2 variants listed by TCRdb under 2021. The protocol used for the library was the immunoSEQ multiplex PCR assay. TCRdb stores this immuneACCESS table with in-frame sequences only. Part of the clones is absent; in the studies checked, under half of the shortfall reflects unresolved V genes, and no reason is known for the rest. The sample table records about 400,000 clones; 92% of these occur just once. The leading ten clones occupy under 2% of the sample. According to the study, the label for this sample's treatment or condition signals: around 19 received Ad26.COV2.S at low or high dose, single or two shots; 5 received placebo; per-sample allocation not given. Repertoires of vaccine and placebo recipients were sequenced from samples collected on day 63 after the first injection.

This sample comprised peripheral blood, obtained in a trial of Ad26.COV2.S vaccine versus placebo. The origin of the receptors is a person aged 18-60 years who received the Ad26.COV2.S COVID-19 vaccine or a placebo.

The V gene is TRBV5-8, the J gene TRBJ1-2, with TRBD1 identical over 7 bases. Losses at the gene ends were 6 bases for V and 4 bases for J; bases not matched to a gene: 12. The germline V gene encodes CDR1 SGHTS and CDR2 YDEGEE. The CDR3 runs 15 residues. The CDR3 DNA reads TGTGCCAGCACCTTAACCGGGACAGCAGGCTATGGCTACACCTTC. It translates to CASTLTGTAGYGYTF. The full variable domain, rest sourced from reference TRBV5-8 and TRBJ1-2, is EAGVTQSPTHLIKTRGQQATLRCSPISGHTSVYWYQQALGLGLQFLLWYDEGEERNRGNFPPRFSGRQFPNYSSELNVNALELEDSALYLCASTLTGTAGYGYTFGSGTRLTVV.

The chain uses TRBV2 and TRBJ2-7; TRBD2 might be the D (5 bases). The CDR3 consists of 18 residues. Germline lookup yields CDR1 SNHLY and CDR2 FYNNEI. V lost 4 bases and J 0 bases, leaving 22 bases between the germline ends. The DNA of the CDR3 is TGTGCCAGCAGTGGATGGGCACAGTTGAGGGTTAGCTCCTACGAGCAGTACTTC. It codes for CASSGWAQLRVSSYEQYF.

Only a few counts were recorded for this clone. J is TRBJ1-3 and V is TRBV4-1, with a weak D call TRBD1 (5 bases). Between the trimmed V and J ends, which lost 1 base and 3 bases, there was a span of 10 bases. Germline assignment: CDR1 MGHRA and CDR2 YSYEKL. The CDR3 length is 15 residues. The CDR3 reads CASSQGDWSGNTIYF. DNA for the CDR3: TGCGCCAGCAGCCAAGGGGACTGGAGTGGAAACACCATATATTTT.

V gene TRBV7-9 combines with J gene TRBJ2-1; 7 nucleotides align to TRBD2. Germline loops: CDR1 SEHNR, CDR2 FQNEAQ (reference sequence). The CDR3 spans 13 residues. J gave up 7 bases and V 5 bases, and 5 bases lay outside the gene matches. The CDR3 sequence is CASSPPGGNEQFF. DNA of the CDR3: TGTGCCAGCAGCCCGCCGGGGGGTAATGAGCAGTTCTTC.

The rearrangement uses TRBV19 and TRBJ1-3; no definite D call. The germline V and J ends were trimmed by 7 bases and 1 base, with 20 bases remaining between them. Germline loops: CDR1 LNHDA, CDR2 SQIVND (reference sequence). The CDR3 is 17 residues long. In DNA, the CDR3 is TGTGCCAGTACCTCAAGTTCTGCCACGGGTTCTGGAAACACCATATATTTT. The encoded protein is CASTSSSATGSGNTIYF.

This chain joins TRBV3-1 (or the pseudogene TRBV3-2) and TRBJ1-2; possibly TRBD1 for D (5 bases). Germline CDR1 is LGHDT and CDR2 is YNNKEL (reference sequence). The CDR3 length is 15 residues. The ends were cut back, 1 base at V and 4 bases at J, with 13 bases in the middle. The CDR3: CASSQVGARSYGYTF. The CDR3 DNA reads TGTGCCAGCAGCCAAGTCGGGGCCAGATCCTATGGCTACACCTTC.

The chain uses TRBV30 and TRBJ1-1; D ambiguous. The ends were cut back, 2 bases at V and 7 bases at J, with 8 bases in the middle. The germline V gene encodes CDR1 GTSNPN and CDR2 SVGIG (reference sequence). The CDR3 covers 11 residues. This chain's CDR3 is CAWSKLGEAFF. The DNA for the CDR3 is TGTGCCTGGAGTAAGCTGGGTGAAGCTTTCTTT. Supplemented by reference TRBV30 and TRBJ1-1, the full variable domain reads SQTIHQWPATLVQPVGSPLSLECTVEGTSNPNLYWYRQAAGRGLQLLFYSVGIGQISSEVPQNLSASRPQDRQFILSSKKLLLSDSGFYLCAWSKLGEAFFGQGTRLTVV.

The chain is built from TRBV2 and TRBJ2-5; 10 nucleotides match TRBD1. Germline trimming cut 0 bases from V and 5 bases from J; bases unmatched to any gene: 3. The CDR3 is 15 amino acids. The germline V gene has CDR1 SNHLY and CDR2 FYNNEI. The CDR3, as DNA: TGTGCCAGCAGTGAAGCGACAGGGGGCTGGGAGACCCAGTACTTC. Translation gives CASSEATGGWETQYF.

The chain links TRBV12-3 or TRBV12-4 to TRBJ2-7, with D maybe TRBD2 (6 bases). Trimming cost V 1 base and J 6 bases, with 7 bases left between them. The CDR3 runs 12 residues. The chain's CDR3 is CASSLGGGEQYF. CDR3 bases: TGTGCCAGCAGTTTAGGGGGAGGCGAGCAGTACTTC.

This sequence joins TRBV4-3 and TRBJ2-7, with D perhaps given as TRBD1 or TRBD2 (5 bases each). The length of the CDR3 is 14 residues. Per the germline V gene, CDR1 is LGHNA and CDR2 is YSLEER. V gave up 0 bases and J gave up 4 bases, with 10 bases separating them. As DNA, the CDR3 is TGCGCCAGCAGCCAAGATGGGGCGGGTTACGAGCAGTACTTC. The encoded protein is CASSQDGAGYEQYF.

This chain links TRBV12-3 or TRBV12-4 with TRBJ1-1, with 8 bases identical to TRBD1. This CDR3 comprises 13 residues. The ends lost 5 bases at V and 10 bases at J; junction bases unmatched: 9. For the CDR3, the DNA is TGTGCCAGCAGTCCCCACCGACAGGGGCGAGCTTTCTTT. Translated, it gives CASSPHRQGRAFF.

V gene TRBV9 combines with J gene TRBJ1-5, with D perhaps TRBD1 (5 bases). Germline V lookup: CDR1 SGDLS, CDR2 YYNGEE. V was pared by 2 bases and J by 4 bases, with 10 bases between. This CDR3 spans 14 amino acids. The CDR3 here is CASSVGTENQPQHF. CDR3 nucleotides: TGTGCCAGCAGCGTTGGGACGGAAAATCAGCCCCAGCATTTT.

This chain uses TRBV15 with TRBJ1-3; D is unclear. The germline gives CDR1 LNHNV, CDR2 YYDKDF (reference sequence). The ends were cut back, 0 bases at V and 2 bases at J, with 17 bases in the middle. This CDR3 spans 18 amino acids. The CDR3 sequence: CATSRDMRVGEAGNTIYF. The CDR3, as DNA: TGTGCCACCAGCAGAGATATGAGGGTTGGGGAGGCTGGAAACACCATATATTTT.

This chain connects TRBV10-3 to TRBJ2-7, with D possibly being TRBD2 (5 bases). The CDR3 runs 15 residues. Per germline, CDR1 ENHRY and CDR2 SYGVKD. The V end lost 6 bases, the J end lost 0 bases, and 15 bases lay between the germline ends. CDR3 residues: CAIRDSTTNSYEQYF. CDR3 bases: TGTGCCATCAGGGACTCGACAACAAACTCCTACGAGCAGTACTTC.

The genes are TRBV5-1 and TRBJ1-1; D perhaps matches TRBD1 (5 bases). The CDR3 sequence is 13 residues long. Germline CDR1 and CDR2: SGHRS and YFSETQ. V was trimmed by 8 bases and J by 7 bases, leaving 18 bases between them. The CDR3 coding sequence is TGCGCCAGTCGACTGGGGGTGATCAGTGAAGCTTTCTTT. Translated, it gives CASRLGVISEAFF.

The chain combines TRBV30 with TRBJ2-7; D is possibly TRBD1 (5 bases). Germline values: CDR1 GTSNPN, CDR2 SVGIG (reference sequence). Trimming shortened V by 0 bases and J by 6 bases, and 9 bases separated the two germline ends. This CDR3 is 12 amino acids long. CDR3 protein: CAWSVPGREQYF. In nucleotides, the CDR3 is TGTGCCTGGAGTGTACCAGGGCGCGAGCAGTACTTC.

This CDR3 reads CASSYSSQGAAKLFF. CDR3 sequence (DNA): TGTGCCAGCAGTTACTCATCACAGGGGGCTGCAAAACTGTTTTTT. This sequence joins TRBV6-6 and TRBJ1-4, with 9 positions matching TRBD1. The junction had 6 bases not matched to a gene; V was cut back by 0 bases and J by 10 bases. CDR3 size: 15 residues. Germline-derived CDR1 and CDR2 are MNHNY and SVGAGI (reference sequence).

This clone appeared a few times. The V and J genes are TRBV29-1 and TRBJ1-2; possibly TRBD1 for D (5 bases). CDR1 is SQVTM, CDR2 ANQGSEA, per germline. V was clipped by 6 bases and J by 3 bases, with 17 bases between them. The CDR3 is 14 amino acids. CDR3 loop: CSVLVQGRDYGYTF. The CDR3 region has the DNA TGCAGCGTCCTCGTCCAGGGTAGAGACTATGGCTACACCTTC.

The rearrangement links TRBV6-2 or TRBV6-3 to TRBJ1-1; maybe TRBD1 (6 bases). Trimming cost V 5 bases and J 1 base, with 11 bases left between them. CDR1 and CDR2 (germline): MNHEY, SVGEGT. The CDR3 is 14 residues long. The CDR3 DNA sequence: TGTGCCAGCAGTCTTCCGGGACAGAACACTGAAGCTTTCTTT. Translated: CASSLPGQNTEAFF.

This chain connects TRBV7-9 to TRBJ2-7; TRBD2 matches at 9 bases. V was clipped by 5 bases and J by 3 bases; unmatched bases: 5. Germline-derived CDR1 and CDR2 are SEHNR and FQNEAQ (reference sequence). The CDR3 runs to 14 residues. CDR3 residues: CASSPAGGIYEQYF. The CDR3 nucleotides read TGTGCCAGCAGCCCAGCGGGGGGTATCTACGAGCAGTACTTC.

This rearrangement joins TRBV25-1 to TRBJ2-1; perhaps TRBD1 as D (5 bases). With 1 base removed from V and 2 bases from J, the gap between germline ends came to 12 bases. The CDR3 is made up of 16 amino acids. CDR1 is MGHDK and CDR2 is SYGVNS in the germline V gene. CDR3 sequence (DNA): TGTGCCAGCAGTGAATTGGGCAGGGTAGCCTACAATGAGCAGTTCTTC. This sequence encodes CASSELGRVAYNEQFF.

This chain joins TRBV18 and TRBJ1-2; D call uncertain. Germline values: CDR1 KGHSH, CDR2 LQKENI. This CDR3 has 15 residues. The V end lost 0 bases, the J end lost 0 bases, and 8 bases lay between the germline ends. In DNA form, the CDR3 reads TGTGCCAGCTCACCACCGAGTTTAACTAACTATGGCTACACCTTC. Its protein product is CASSPPSLTNYGYTF.

V is TRBV21-1 and J is TRBJ2-3. TRBV21-1 is described as a pseudogene. The length of the CDR3 is 15 residues. The CDR3 protein is CASSKARKGTDTQYF. In DNA form, the CDR3 reads TGTGCCAGCAGCAAAGCTCGGAAGGGCACAGATACGCAGTATTTT.

V is TRBV29-1 and J is TRBJ1-1; 9 bases align to TRBD1. Germline CDR1 reads SQVTM; CDR2 reads ANQGSEA. Germline trimming cut 6 bases from V and 5 bases from J; bases unmatched to any gene: 10. CDR3 length equals 14 residues. The DNA for the CDR3 is TGCAGCGTCCTACAGGGGGCGGTGAGGACTGAAGCTTTCTTT. Translated, it gives CSVLQGAVRTEAFF.

The table lists this clone with a count of one. J is TRBJ2-2 and V is TRBV19; 12 bases agree with TRBD2. The CDR3 runs 17 residues. Per the germline V gene, CDR1 is LNHDA and CDR2 is SQIVND (reference sequence). The trim removed 3 bases at V and 6 bases at J, leaving 8 bases unmatched. This CDR3 reads CASSINLAGGPAGELFF. The CDR3 nucleotides are TGTGCCAGTAGTATTAATCTAGCGGGGGGGCCCGCCGGGGAGCTGTTTTTT.

The chain is built from TRBV5-1 and TRBJ2-5; D is possibly TRBD1 (6 bases). The CDR3 has 16 residues. V was clipped by 4 bases and J by 4 bases, with 20 bases between them. Germline CDR1 and CDR2: SGHRS and YFSETQ. CDR3 bases: TGCGCCAGCAGCCGAACCGGGACACCGAAGGGAGAGACCCAGTACTTC. Its translation is CASSRTGTPKGETQYF.

As regards this clone: This same CDR3 is encoded by further DNA sequences in the sample. This chain connects TRBV6-5 to TRBJ2-7; 7 bases map to TRBD1. The CDR3 totals 14 residues. J lost 0 bases, V lost 6 bases, and 5 bases had no gene match. The germline V gene encodes CDR1 MNHEY and CDR2 SVGAGI. CDR3 residues: CASRPGQSSYEQYF. The CDR3 DNA is TGTGCCAGCAGACCGGGACAGAGCTCCTACGAGCAGTACTTC.

CDR3 loop: CARPGQTRETQYF. CDR3 nucleotides: TGTGCCAGACCGGGACAGACTCGAGAGACCCAGTACTTC. V gene TRBV5-8 combines with J gene TRBJ2-5, with TRBD1 matching 7 bases. The CDR3 consists of 13 residues. The germline gives CDR1 SGHTS, CDR2 YDEGEE. Trimming took 8 bases from V and 4 from J; bases not matched to a gene: 8. The whole variable domain, filled in from reference TRBV5-8 and TRBJ2-5, reads EAGVTQSPTHLIKTRGQQATLRCSPISGHTSVYWYQQALGLGLQFLLWYDEGEERNRGNFPPRFSGRQFPNYSSELNVNALELEDSALYLCARPGQTRETQYFGPGTRLLVL.

About this clone itself: The junction departs from the called germline gene at one end, perhaps through a read error. The chain is built from TRBV14 and TRBJ2-2; a weak D match, TRBD1 (5 bases). From germline, CDR1 is SGHDN and CDR2 FVKESK. The length of the CDR3 is 14 residues. The CDR3 here is CASSQSGNSGELFF. The CDR3 DNA sequence: TGTGCCAGCAGCCAATCAGGGAACTCCGGGGAGCTGTTTTTT. The full variable domain, completed using reference TRBV14 and TRBJ2-2, is EAGVTQFPSHSVIEKGQTVTLRCDPISGHDNLYWYRRVMGKEIKFLLHFVKESKQDESGMPNNRFLAERTGGTYSTLKVQPAELEDSGVYFCASSQSGNSGELFFGEGSRLTVL.

The chain employs TRBV7-2 and TRBJ2-3, with 10 bases matching TRBD2. J was trimmed by 2 bases and V by 4 bases; bases with no gene match: 6. CDR3 length: 16 amino acids. Germline V CDR1 and CDR2: SGHTA, FQGNSA. CDR3 in DNA: TGTGCCAGCAGCTCCCAAGCGGGGGGGACCACAGATACGCAGTATTTT. Protein sequence: CASSSQAGGTTDTQYF. Looking up the rest from reference TRBV7-2 and TRBJ2-3 gives the full variable domain: GAGVSQSPSNKVTEKGKDVELRCDPISGHTALYWYRQSLGQGLEFLIYFQGNSAPDKSGLPSDRFSAERTGGSVSTLTIQRTQQEDSAVYLCASSSQAGGTTDTQYFGPGTRLTVL.

This clone has a single count. The chain uses TRBV11-2 and TRBJ1-2, with TRBD1 matching over 7 bases. CDR1 and CDR2 (germline): SGHAT, FQNNGV. The CDR3 is 16 residues long. V was clipped by 6 bases and J by 4 bases; unmatched bases: 14. This CDR3 is CASRGAGTAYSYGYTF. In DNA form, the CDR3 reads TGTGCCAGCAGGGGGGCGGGGACAGCCTATAGCTATGGCTACACCTTC. Based on the CDR3 plus reference TRBV11-2 and TRBJ1-2, the full variable domain is EAGVAQSPRYKIIEKRQSVAFWCNPISGHATLYWYQQILGQGPKLLIQFQNNGVVDDSQLPKDRFSAERLKGVDSTLKIQPAKLEDSAVYLCASRGAGTAYSYGYTFGSGTRLTVV.